This T cell receptor (beta chain) was recorded in a study of T cell changes during pregnancy in multiple sclerosis (dated by TCRdb to between 2018 and 2021). About the study as a whole: Changes in the T cell repertoire over the course of pregnancy were examined in this study in women with multiple sclerosis.

The library relied on the immunoSEQ multiplex PCR assay. TCRdb provides this immuneACCESS table in a form limited to in-frame rearrangements. Some clones are lacking; in checked studies, under half of them reflect an unresolved V gene, and why the rest are absent is not known. The sample data list some 49,000 clones, and 85% to 90% of these were observed just once. Just over 5% of the sample is taken by the ten largest. A word on this clone: There is no known antigen for this receptor. No quality values exist for individual bases; no much larger clone is one base distant.

This TCR came from a female donor in good health, enrolled as a control in a pregnancy study. Sample: peripheral blood, taken after pregnancy.

The CDR3: CASSQDPGNYGYTF. The bases are TGCGCCAGCAGCCAAGATCCAGGGAACTATGGCTACACCTTC. The rearrangement combines TRBV4-1 with TRBJ1-2; a weak D assignment points to TRBD1 (5 bases agree). V is cut by 0 bases and J by 2 bases, and the space between the germline ends is 7 bases. CDR1 and CDR2, per the germline V gene, are MGHRA and YSYEKL. There are 14 amino acids in the CDR3, from cysteine to phenylalanine inclusive. The entry retains the CDR3 DNA only, 42 bases that are in frame from base 1.